The 14 T cell receptor beta chains below come from one sample, sequenced in a study of T-cell reconstitution after alpha-beta-depleted transplantation in children. Unique molecular identifiers were incorporated into the prepared TCRbeta library. TCRdb passed the PCR reads through MiXCR, listing each CDR3 protein once. The sample yields just over 350,000 distinct CDR3 sequences, about an eighth seen once. The source was PBMCs, collected from the stem cell graft. Source of these receptors: a human donor who donated a stem cell graft to a child with Fanconi anemia.

V and J are TRBV7-9 and TRBJ2-5; the D is unclear. The germline V gene encodes CDR1 SEHNR and CDR2 FQNEAQ (reference sequence). The CDR3 totals 14 residues. V shed 1 base and J shed 1 base, with 7 bases lying between them. This CDR3 is CASSLDLIQETQYF. The CDR3 DNA follows: TGTGCCAGCAGCTTAGATCTTATCCAAGAGACCCAGTACTTC.

The gene calls are TRBV16 and TRBJ2-7, with D possibly TRBD2 on 6 matching bases. V dropped 4 bases and J dropped 5 bases, with 21 bases sitting between them. There are 16 residues in the CDR3. CDR1 is KGHSY, CDR2 FQNENV, per germline. The CDR3 here is CASSRFFGTHLDEQYF. CDR3 in DNA: TGTGCCAGCAGCCGATTTTTCGGGACTCATCTCGACGAGCAGTACTTC.

J is TRBJ2-5 and V is TRBV4-3; 9 bases align to TRBD1. V lost 3 bases, J lost 4 bases, and 3 bases stayed unmatched. CDR1 LGHNA and CDR2 YSLEER come from the germline V gene. CDR3 length: 14 amino acids. CDR3 DNA: TGCGCCAGCAGCCACAAGACAGGGGGAGAGACCCAGTACTTC. Its protein product is CASSHKTGGETQYF.

In this sample, this clonotype turned up many times. This rearrangement joins TRBV3-1 to TRBJ1-1; 8 bases map to TRBD1. Trimming took 3 bases from V and 4 from J; bases not matched to a gene: 4. Germline V gene lookup returns CDR1 LGHDT and CDR2 YNNKEL (reference sequence). This CDR3 is built from 14 residues. The CDR3 here is CASSQLTGGTEAFF. In nucleotides, the CDR3 is TGTGCCAGCAGCCAGCTAACAGGGGGCACTGAAGCTTTCTTT.

The chain uses TRBV20-1 and TRBJ2-7; D may be TRBD2 (5 bases). Trimming took 0 bases from V and 3 from J, leaving 9 bases between them. This CDR3 has 13 residues. CDR1 is DFQATT and CDR2 is SNEGSKA in the germline V gene (reference sequence). CDR3 amino acids: CSARERRNYEQYF. The CDR3 coding sequence is TGCAGTGCTAGAGAGAGGAGGAACTACGAGCAGTACTTC.

This clonotype has only a few counts. The chain carries TRBV11-2 and TRBJ1-3; D not certain. Between the trimmed V and J ends, which lost 1 base and 3 bases, there was a span of 13 bases. The CDR3 contains 16 residues. Germline assignment: CDR1 SGHAT and CDR2 FQNNGV. CDR3 sequence: CASSLGVASIGNTIYF. The DNA of the CDR3 is TGTGCCAGCAGCTTAGGGGTAGCCTCTATTGGAAACACCATATATTTT.

This clonotype was seen repeatedly, ten times or more. The gene calls are TRBV20-1 and TRBJ1-1; D is unclear. This CDR3 comprises 11 residues. Trimming took off 2 bases at V and 7 bases at J, with 8 bases between the two ends. Looked up from germline, CDR1 is DFQATT and CDR2 is SNEGSKA (reference sequence). The CDR3 here is CSARLGNEAFF. For the CDR3, the DNA is TGCAGTGCTAGACTGGGCAATGAAGCTTTCTTT.

This clonotype was observed at least ten times. This chain links TRBV28 with TRBJ2-7; D may be TRBD1 (6 bases). Trimming shortened V by 5 bases and J by 2 bases, and 13 bases separated the two germline ends. This CDR3 region has 14 residues. CDR1 is MDHEN, CDR2 SYDVKM, per germline. CDR3 protein: CASSTRTETYEQYV. The DNA of the CDR3 is TGTGCCAGCAGTACTCGGACAGAAACCTACGAGCAGTACGTC.

The gene calls are TRBV7-9 and TRBJ2-5, with unresolved D. V lost 1 base, J lost 6 bases, and 12 bases lay in between. The germline V gene encodes CDR1 SEHNR and CDR2 FQNEAQ (reference sequence). The CDR3 is 14 amino acids. CDR3: CASSLDARPKTQYF. The CDR3 DNA reads as TGTGCCAGCAGCTTAGATGCTAGACCGAAGACCCAGTACTTC.

The chain joins TRBV20-1 to TRBJ2-2, with D possibly matching TRBD1 (6 bases). This CDR3 has 14 residues. The V end lost 3 bases, the J end lost 6 bases, and 14 bases lay between the germline ends. Germline values: CDR1 DFQATT, CDR2 SNEGSKA (reference sequence). The CDR3 DNA follows: TGCAGTGCTAGGAGAAACAGGGTCGCCGGGGAGCTGTTTTTT. Translated, it gives CSARRNRVAGELFF.

This sequence joins TRBV29-1 and TRBJ2-2; a possible D gene is TRBD2 (6 bases). Germline V gene lookup returns CDR1 SQVTM and CDR2 ANQGSEA. This CDR3 has 14 residues. V lost 3 bases and J 3 bases, leaving 11 bases between the germline ends. This chain's CDR3 is CSVEGQRDTGELFF. The CDR3 nucleotides read TGCAGCGTTGAGGGGCAGCGGGACACCGGGGAGCTGTTTTTT.

Comments on this clonotype: A much larger clone differs from this one at a single base, so this may be a read error. V gene TRBV12-3 or TRBV12-4 combines with J gene TRBJ2-2; 7 bases align to TRBD1. This CDR3 has 15 amino acids. CDR3 region: CASSFRGLNTGERFF. The CDR3 DNA follows: TGTGCCAGCAGTTTTAGGGGGCTGAACACCGGGGAGCGGTTTTTT.

This clonotype was seen a handful of times. The V and J genes are TRBV12-3 or TRBV12-4 and TRBJ1-1; D gene ambiguous. There are 15 residues in the CDR3. Trimming cost V 5 bases and J 1 base, with 14 bases left between them. The CDR3 loop is CASSHQTSPNTEAFF. In DNA form, the CDR3 reads TGTGCCAGCAGTCACCAAACCAGCCCGAACACTGAAGCTTTCTTT.

The sample holds one count of this clonotype. The chain uses TRBV10-3 and TRBJ1-2; weak D call: TRBD1 (5 bases). V was cut by 7 bases and J by 3 bases, with 12 bases left in between. This CDR3 has 13 residues. Germline CDR1 is ENHRY and CDR2 is SYGVKD. DNA for the CDR3: TGTGCCATCAACTGGGACGGAGACTATGGCTACACCTTC. The encoded protein is CAINWDGDYGYTF.